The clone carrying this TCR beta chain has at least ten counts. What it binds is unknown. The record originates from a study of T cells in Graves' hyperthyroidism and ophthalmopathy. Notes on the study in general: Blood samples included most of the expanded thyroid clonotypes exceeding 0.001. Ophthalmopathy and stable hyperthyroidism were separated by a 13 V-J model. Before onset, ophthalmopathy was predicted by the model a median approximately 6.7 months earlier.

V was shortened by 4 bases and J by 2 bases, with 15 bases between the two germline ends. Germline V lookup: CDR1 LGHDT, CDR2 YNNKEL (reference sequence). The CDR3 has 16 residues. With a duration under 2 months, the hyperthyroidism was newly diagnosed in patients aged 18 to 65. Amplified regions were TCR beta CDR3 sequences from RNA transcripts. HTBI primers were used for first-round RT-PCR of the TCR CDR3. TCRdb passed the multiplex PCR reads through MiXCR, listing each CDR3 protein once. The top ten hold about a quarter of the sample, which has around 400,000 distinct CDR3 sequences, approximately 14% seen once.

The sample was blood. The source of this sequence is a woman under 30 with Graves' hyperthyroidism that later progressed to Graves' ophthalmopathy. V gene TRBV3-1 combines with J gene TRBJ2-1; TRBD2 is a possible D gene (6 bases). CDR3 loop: CASSLSLPGAYNEQFF. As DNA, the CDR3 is TGTGCCAGCAGCCTCTCGTTACCGGGAGCCTACAATGAGCAGTTCTTC.